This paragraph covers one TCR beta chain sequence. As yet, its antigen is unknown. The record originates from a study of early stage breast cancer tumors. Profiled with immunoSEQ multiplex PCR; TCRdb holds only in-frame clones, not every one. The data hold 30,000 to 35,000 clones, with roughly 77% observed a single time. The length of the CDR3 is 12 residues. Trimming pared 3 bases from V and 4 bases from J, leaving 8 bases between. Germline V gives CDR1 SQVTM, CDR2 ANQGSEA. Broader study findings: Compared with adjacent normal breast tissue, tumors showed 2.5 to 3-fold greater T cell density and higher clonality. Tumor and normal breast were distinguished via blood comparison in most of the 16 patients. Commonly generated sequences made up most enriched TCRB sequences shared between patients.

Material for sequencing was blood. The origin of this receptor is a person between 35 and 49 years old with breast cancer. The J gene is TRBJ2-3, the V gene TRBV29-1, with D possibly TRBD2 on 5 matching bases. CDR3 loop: CSVERVADTQYF. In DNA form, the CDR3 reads TGCAGCGTTGAGCGGGTGGCAGATACGCAGTATTTT.